This T cell receptor beta chain stems from a study of Graves' ophthalmopathy and Graves' hyperthyroidism. Study-level points and caveats: The model predicted progression of ophthalmopathy with a sensitivity of about 70%, and its specificity was 72% to 80%.

This clonotype was seen at least ten times. Its antigen is undetermined. The authors amplified TCR beta CDR3 regions, and they did so from RNA transcripts for repertoire sequencing. First-round RT-PCR used HTBI primers; second-round multiplex PCR followed. In TCRdb, the multiplex PCR reads were re-called with MiXCR into one record per CDR3 protein. This sample has about 700,000 distinct CDR3 sequences, with about two fifths found just once. The V end lost 0 bases, the J end lost 0 bases, and 11 bases lay between the germline ends. This CDR3 spans 17 amino acids. In germline, CDR1 is SGHTA, CDR2 FQGNSA.

Sequenced sample: peripheral blood. This chain joins TRBV7-2 and TRBJ1-4; D not resolved. This clonotype was sampled from an adult man with Graves' ophthalmopathy. CDR3 sequence: CASSLARVRATNEKLFF. CDR3 DNA sequence: TGTGCCAGCAGCTTAGCGAGAGTAAGAGCAACTAATGAAAAACTGTTTTTT.